This TCR beta chain came from a study of beta chain features in type 1 diabetes. In the study overall: Sorted cells from all samples, numbering roughly 100,000,000, were examined.

As every portion of the isolated RNA was reverse transcribed, the sequencing read expressed TCRB transcripts. The protocol was immunoSEQ multiplex PCR, while the TCRdb copy is restricted to in-frame clones and leaves out a portion. The sample includes over 700,000 clones, roughly 17% seen only once; the top ten take 0.02% to 0.025%. Sequenced sample: naive CD4+ T cells from blood. The clonotype originates from a woman aged 18 to 35 in good health.

The CDR3 is CASSLGTGGNTIYF. The CDR3 nucleotides are TGTGCCAGCAGCCTCGGGACAGGCGGAAACACCATATATTTT. The chain joins TRBV7-8 to TRBJ1-3; 8 bases map to TRBD1. The CDR3 contains 14 residues. The ends lost 5 bases at V and 4 bases at J; junction bases unmatched: 4. The germline V gene has CDR1 SGHVS and CDR2 FQNEAQ.